Listed here are 18 T cell receptor beta chains from one sample, sequenced in a study of cytomegalovirus exposure and HLA in healthy donors. PCR involved 60 Vbeta and 13 Jbeta primers. Some clones are missing from TCRdb's copy, which holds only in-frame ones; the method was immunoSEQ multiplex PCR. The sample has approximately 170,000 clones, 70% to 80% seen once. Source material: PBMCs. These receptors came from a man aged 40-49 years in good health and CMV-seronegative.

J is TRBJ2-2 and V is TRBV18; D possibly corresponds to TRBD1 (5 bases). Germline CDR1 is KGHSH and CDR2 is LQKENI. The length of the CDR3 is 17 residues. The V end was cut by 3 bases, the J end by 2 bases, with 16 bases between. The CDR3 reads CASSPSYTGANTGELFF. The CDR3 nucleotides are TGTGCCAGCTCACCCTCATACACAGGAGCCAACACCGGGGAGCTGTTTTTT.

The chain carries TRBV29-1 and TRBJ2-2, with D perhaps matching TRBD2 (7 bases). There are 15 residues in the CDR3. Germline CDR1 is SQVTM and CDR2 is ANQGSEA. Trimming took 7 bases from V and 0 from J, leaving 15 bases between them. CDR3 in amino acids: CSAAGALANTGELFF. The CDR3 DNA reads TGCAGCGCGGCGGGGGCCCTCGCGAACACCGGGGAGCTGTTTTTT.

The chain links TRBV28 to TRBJ1-2; TRBD1 aligns across 8 bases. Germline CDR1 is MDHEN and CDR2 is SYDVKM. With 3 bases clipped from V and 8 bases from J, the junction kept 5 bases outside the gene matches. This CDR3 comprises 13 residues. CDR3 loop: CASSFAGGIGYTF. In nucleotides, the CDR3 is TGTGCCAGCAGTTTCGCAGGGGGCATAGGCTACACCTTC.

This chain joins TRBV28 and TRBJ2-7; 12 bases map to TRBD1. The CDR3 extends over 17 amino acids. Germline CDR1 is MDHEN and CDR2 is SYDVKM. V lost 6 bases to trimming and J lost 2 bases; unmatched junction nucleotides: 11. The CDR3 is CASRPRDRGRRTYEQYF. The CDR3 DNA sequence: TGTGCCAGCAGACCCCGGGACAGGGGGCGAAGAACCTACGAGCAGTACTTC.

The chain is built from TRBV4-1 and TRBJ2-1; D is perhaps TRBD2 (6 bases). V was clipped by 0 bases and J by 1 base, with 16 bases between them. Germline V gives CDR1 MGHRA, CDR2 YSYEKL. This CDR3 is 18 amino acids long. CDR3 nucleotides: TGCGCCAGCAGCCAAGATGAATCCTTTAGCGGTTCCTACAATGAGCAGTTCTTC. It translates to CASSQDESFSGSYNEQFF.

The genes are TRBV6-1 and TRBJ2-7, with 7 bases identical to TRBD1. The CDR3 sequence is 14 residues long. Germline V lookup: CDR1 MNHNS, CDR2 SASEGT. V dropped 6 bases and J dropped 4; count of bases not matched to a gene: 9. The CDR3 bases are TGTGCCAGCAGGTCGGACAGGTTCCTTTACGAGCAGTACGTC. This codes for CASRSDRFLYEQYV.

The gene calls are TRBV7-9 and TRBJ1-1; tentative D call: TRBD1 (5 bases). Trimming took off 2 bases at V and 4 bases at J, with 14 bases between the two ends. Germline CDR1 is SEHNR and CDR2 is FQNEAQ (reference sequence). The CDR3 has 15 amino acids. The CDR3 loop reads CASSLKGDGATEAFF. The CDR3 DNA is TGTGCCAGCAGCTTAAAAGGGGATGGGGCCACTGAAGCTTTCTTT. Using reference TRBV7-9 and TRBJ1-1 for the parts outside the CDR3, the full variable domain is DTGVSQNPRHKITKRGQNVTFRCDPISEHNRLYWYRQTLGQGPEFLTYFQNEAQLEKSRLLSDRFSAERPKGSFSTLEIQRTEQGDSAMYLCASSLKGDGATEAFFGQGTRLTVV.

This clone was observed a single time. This specimen includes other DNA sequences encoding the same CDR3. This rearrangement joins TRBV9 to TRBJ1-3; D remains unclear. The CDR3 length is 14 residues. Germline lookup yields CDR1 SGDLS and CDR2 YYNGEE. Trimming removed 0 bases at V and 3 bases at J, with 7 bases between. The CDR3 DNA reads TGTGCCAGCAGCGTAGATGGAGGTGGAAACACCATATATTTT. It specifies CASSVDGGGNTIYF.

Only a few counts were recorded for this clone. The chain recombines TRBV4-1 with TRBJ2-3; D may be TRBD1 (6 bases). The V gene lost 0 bases and the J gene lost 14 bases, with 15 bases spanning the gap. The V gene's germline CDR1 is MGHRA and CDR2 YSYEKL. This CDR3 contains 13 residues. CDR3 coding DNA: TGCGCCAGCAGCCAAGAAGTCAGGGGCCGAACGTATTTT. It is translated as CASSQEVRGRTYF.

The rearrangement links TRBV6-6 to TRBJ1-4; D remains ambiguous. The CDR3 is 12 amino acids. Germline V CDR1 and CDR2: MNHNY, SVGAGI (reference sequence). Trimming took 7 bases from V and 6 from J, leaving 9 bases between them. The DNA of the CDR3 is TGTGCCAGCAAGACATCCGATGAAAAACTGTTTTTT. Translating it yields CASKTSDEKLFF.

The rearrangement joins TRBV19 to TRBJ1-5, with 7 bases lining up with TRBD1. The CDR3 has 16 amino acids. The V gene end was trimmed by 5 bases and the J gene end by 1 base; junction bases not matched to a gene: 8. Germline V gives CDR1 LNHDA, CDR2 SQIVND (reference sequence). Here the CDR3 reads CASSSRGRGSNQPQHF. CDR3 DNA sequence: TGTGCCAGTAGTTCAAGGGGGCGAGGAAGCAATCAGCCCCAGCATTTT.

Regarding this clone: Other nucleotide sequences in the sample specify the same CDR3. The CDR3 DNA sequence: TGTGCCAGCTCACTGGACAGGGGCGATCAGCCCCAGCATTTT. It codes for CASSLDRGDQPQHF. The V and J genes are TRBV18 and TRBJ1-5, with 9 bases that match TRBD1. V was clipped by 4 bases and J by 5 bases; unmatched bases: 3. The CDR3 is 14 residues long. Germline V CDR1 and CDR2: KGHSH, LQKENI.

V and J are TRBV10-1 and TRBJ2-7; TRBD1 matches at 10 bases. This CDR3 region has 16 residues. Germline CDR1 and CDR2: WNHNN and SYGVQD (reference sequence). Trimming removed 7 bases from V and 2 bases from J; junction bases left unmatched: 11. The chain's CDR3 is CASTPSGGTGAYEQYF. CDR3 in DNA: TGCGCCAGCACCCCCTCGGGCGGGACAGGGGCCTACGAGCAGTACTTC.

The chain couples TRBV6-6 to TRBJ1-5, with 8 bases identical to TRBD1. J gave up 3 bases and V 4 bases, and 5 bases lay outside the gene matches. Germline lookup yields CDR1 MNHNY and CDR2 SVGAGI (reference sequence). This CDR3 contains 15 residues. Here the CDR3 DNA reads TGTGCCAGCAGTTTTCCGGGACAGGACAATCAGCCCCAGCATTTT. Translated: CASSFPGQDNQPQHF.

This rearrangement joins TRBV19 to TRBJ1-2, with unresolved D. The CDR3 runs to 12 residues. The V gene's germline CDR1 is LNHDA and CDR2 SQIVND (reference sequence). Trimming left V 6 bases short and J 4 bases short, with 9 bases between. This chain's CDR3 is CASRAPSYGYTF. In DNA form, the CDR3 reads TGTGCCAGTAGGGCTCCTAGCTATGGCTACACCTTC.

J is TRBJ2-2 and V is TRBV21-1; TRBD2, the table's D call, was not compared with the DNA. TRBV21-1 is a pseudogene. The CDR3 sequence is 17 residues long. CDR3 residues: CASSKEAGGVYTGELFF. DNA for the CDR3: TGTGCCAGCAGCAAAGAAGCGGGAGGGGTGTACACCGGGGAGCTGTTTTTT.

The V gene is TRBV5-4, the J gene TRBJ2-7; weak D call: TRBD2 (5 bases). V lost 5 bases, J lost 7 bases, and 22 bases lay in between. Per germline, CDR1 SGHNT and CDR2 YYREEE (reference sequence). The CDR3 spans 15 residues. CDR3 sequence reads: CASSPTPGYYEEQYV. The CDR3 nucleotides read TGTGCCAGCAGTCCGACTCCGGGATACTACGAGGAGCAGTACGTC.

This clone appeared a few times. The chain carries TRBV28 and TRBJ2-4; possible D gene TRBD1, 6 bases. Germline CDR1 MDHEN, CDR2 SYDVKM. This CDR3 contains 14 residues. With 2 bases removed from V and 8 bases from J, the gap between germline ends came to 13 bases. CDR3 sequence: CASSLDRLEDIQYF. The CDR3 region has the DNA TGTGCCAGCAGTTTAGACAGGCTGGAGGACATTCAGTACTTC.